Listed below are T cell receptor beta chains from one sample, sequenced in a study of blood T cell repertoires in COVID-19. TCRdb keeps only in-frame clones here, not all; method: immunoSEQ multiplex PCR. The sample records roughly 57,000 clones, 85% to 95% being singletons. Sequencing was carried out using peripheral blood. The receptor set was obtained from a human donor in a cohort sampled during active COVID-19. The CDR3 runs from the conserved cysteine through the conserved F or W. The D gene is left open where the match is weak. A row's size may be missing; if present it is once, few, many or a size class.

size | J | V | D | DNA | CDR3
- | TRBJ1-5 | TRBV6-6 | - | TGTGCCAGCATAAGCAGGATTAATAGCAATCAGCCCCAGCATTTT | CASISRINSNQPQHF
- | TRBJ1-2 | TRBV6-2/TRBV6-3 | - | TGTGCCAGCAGTTACCCGGTTATACCTACCCTCTACTATGGCTACACCTTC | CASSYPVIPTLYYGYTF
- | TRBJ2-6 | TRBV15 | TRBD1 | TGTGCCACCAGCAGAGGGGGGACAGGTCCCTCTGGGGCCAACGTCCTGACTTTC | CATSRGGTGPSGANVLTF
- | TRBJ2-5 | TRBV3-1/TRBV3-2 | - | TGTGCCAGCACCAAAATTCGGGATTTCGAGACCCAGTACTTC | CASTKIRDFETQYF
- | TRBJ2-5 | TRBV12-5 | - | TGTGCTAGTGGTGACTCCCTCCAAGAGACCCAGTACTTC | CASGDSLQETQYF
- | TRBJ2-6 | TRBV5-6 | - | TGTGCCAGCAGCTTTCTTACTCCCCAAGCTGGGGCCAACGTCCTGACTTTC | CASSFLTPQAGANVLTF
- | TRBJ1-4 | TRBV30 | - | TGTGCCTGGAGTATCGGGTTTGAATCTGAAAAACTGTTTTTT | CAWSIGFESEKLFF
- | TRBJ2-3 | TRBV4-3 | - | TGCGCCAGCAGCCAAGACCCCACTGGCACAGATACGCAGTATTTT | CASSQDPTGTDTQYF
- | TRBJ1-1 | TRBV27 | TRBD1 | TGTGCCAGCAGGCGGACAGGGGGAACTGAAGCTTTCTTT | CASRRTGGTEAFF
once | TRBJ2-1 | TRBV28 | TRBD1 | TGTGCCAGCAGGGAGACAGGGGAGACCAATGAGCAGTTCTTC | CASRETGETNEQFF
- | TRBJ2-2 | TRBV14 | - | TGTGCCAGCAGCCAAGTAGGGGCCGGGGAGCTGTTTTTT | CASSQVGAGELFF
- | TRBJ1-1 | TRBV30 | TRBD1 | TGTGCCTGGAGCCGACAGGGGGGATTGAACACTGAAGCTTTCTTT | CAWSRQGGLNTEAFF
- | TRBJ2-7 | TRBV5-1 | TRBD1 | TGCGCCACCCAACAGGGGCCCTCCTACGAGCAGTACTTC | CATQQGPSYEQYF
- | TRBJ2-5 | TRBV5-4 | TRBD2 | TGTGCCAGCAGCCGCGGACTAGCGGGAGAAGAGACCCAGTACTTC | CASSRGLAGEETQYF
- | TRBJ1-6 | TRBV7-2 | - | TGTGCCAGCAGGTCCAGCTCCTATAATTCACCCCTCCACTTT | CASRSSSYNSPLHF
- | TRBJ2-1 | TRBV11-2 | TRBD2 | TGTGCCAGCAGCCAAAGGGAGGGCTCTGAGCAGTTCTTC | CASSQREGSEQFF
- | TRBJ2-1 | TRBV13 | TRBD2 | TGTGCCAGCGGGGCGGGAGATAGCTCCTACAATGAGCAGTTCTTC | CASGAGDSSYNEQFF
- | TRBJ2-3 | TRBV3-1/TRBV3-2 | - | TGTGCCAGCAGCCGTGACGGGGGATTCGGCACAGATACGCAGTATTTT | CASSRDGGFGTDTQYF
- | TRBJ1-2 | TRBV29-1 | - | TGCAGCGTGGAGGGGGGGGGCGGAATCGGCTACACCTTC | CSVEGGGGIGYTF
- | TRBJ2-2 | TRBV5-4 | - | TGTGCCAGCAGCTTGGACCAGGGCCACACCGGGGAGCTGTTTTTT | CASSLDQGHTGELFF
- | TRBJ1-1 | TRBV28 | - | TGTGCCAGCAGTTTATCTCCGGGGGAGAAAGCTTTCTTT | CASSLSPGEKAFF
- | TRBJ1-6 | TRBV15 | TRBD1 | TGTGCCACCAGCAGAGATTTGGGGACAGGTCCATCACCCCTCCACTTT | CATSRDLGTGPSPLHF
- | TRBJ1-2 | TRBV19 | - | TGTGCCAGTTTGGGTCCAGGAGGCTACACCTTC | CASLGPGGYTF
- | TRBJ1-1 | TRBV19 | TRBD1 | TGTGCCAGTAGCCTCCAGGGACAGGGCTTAGTCACTGAAGCTTTCTTT | CASSLQGQGLVTEAFF
- | TRBJ2-7 | TRBV5-6 | - | TGTGCCAGCAGCGCACTGACTAGAGTCGCCTACGAGCAGTACTTC | CASSALTRVAYEQYF
once | TRBJ2-1 | TRBV6-5 | - | TGTGCCAGCAGCTGGGACACCCCTGATAGTGAGCAGTTCTTC | CASSWDTPDSEQFF
- | TRBJ2-2 | TRBV3-1/TRBV3-2 | - | TGTGCCAGCAGCCCCTTGGAGGCCGGGGAGCTGTTTTTT | CASSPLEAGELFF
- | TRBJ2-1 | TRBV29-1 | TRBD2 | TGCAGCGTGGCGCCTAGCGGGATTTACAATGAGCAGTTCTTC | CSVAPSGIYNEQFF
- | TRBJ2-3 | TRBV27 | - | TGTGCCAGCAGTCCATTCGGGGGAACAGATACGCAGTATTTT | CASSPFGGTDTQYF
- | TRBJ1-2 | TRBV5-4 | - | TGTGCCAGCAGCTACCCGACCGGACAGACCGTCGCTAACTATGGCTACACCTTC | CASSYPTGQTVANYGYTF
- | TRBJ2-7 | TRBV2 | - | TGTGCCAGCAGTGAAGCGTCAGGGACAAAGTACGAGCAGTACTTC | CASSEASGTKYEQYF
- | TRBJ2-1 | TRBV27 | TRBD2 | TGTGCCAGCAGCCGGAAATTAAGCGGGAAGTACAATGAGCAGTTCTTC | CASSRKLSGKYNEQFF
once | TRBJ1-1 | TRBV4-1 | - | TGCGCCAGCAGCCAAGGGGGGACATTTGAAGCTTTCTTT | CASSQGGTFEAFF
once | TRBJ2-7 | TRBV4-1 | TRBD2 | TGCGCCAGCAGCCAAACAGGGACTAGAAACGAGCAGTACTTC | CASSQTGTRNEQYF
- | TRBJ2-5 | TRBV2 | - | TGTGCCAGCAGTTGGAGCTGGGAGACCCAGTACTTC | CASSWSWETQYF
- | TRBJ2-3 | TRBV2 | - | TGTGCCAGCAGTTATACAGATACGCAGTATTTT | CASSYTDTQYF
- | TRBJ2-3 | TRBV5-1 | TRBD2 | TGCGCCAGCAGCCCGGGACTAGCAACAGATACGCAGTATTTT | CASSPGLATDTQYF
- | TRBJ2-7 | TRBV7-9 | - | TGTGCCAGCACCTCATGGACTTTAAACGAGCAGTACTTC | CASTSWTLNEQYF
- | TRBJ1-2 | TRBV24-1 | - | TGTGCCACCAGTGATTTGGAGGCCAATGGCTACACCTTC | CATSDLEANGYTF
- | TRBJ1-1 | TRBV6-5 | - | TGTGCCAGCAGTTACTCCGGGGGAATGAACACTGAAGCTTTCTTT | CASSYSGGMNTEAFF